The 21 T cell receptor beta chains given below trace back to one sample, sequenced in a study of blood T cell repertoires in COVID-19. Produced via immunoSEQ multiplex PCR; TCRdb's table is partial and in-frame only. The sample contains 60,000 to 65,000 clones, approximately 77% of which appear only once. The sequenced sample consisted of peripheral blood. These receptors came from a human donor in a cohort sampled during active COVID-19.

This rearrangement joins TRBV28 to TRBJ2-5, with TRBD2 identical over 12 bases. Trimming cost V 2 bases and J 0 bases; bases outside gene matches: 10. The CDR3 extends over 19 amino acids. Germline V gene data show CDR1 as MDHEN and CDR2 as SYDVKM. Here the CDR3 DNA reads TGTGCCAGCAGTTTAATTGGTGGGCTAGCGGGGGGGAACCAAGAGACCCAGTACTTC. Encoded protein: CASSLIGGLAGGNQETQYF.

The chain has TRBV18 and TRBJ1-1; weak D call: TRBD1 (6 bases). Germline CDR1 reads KGHSH; CDR2 reads LQKENI. CDR3 length: 15 residues. V dropped 5 bases and J dropped 1 base, with 14 bases sitting between them. The CDR3 nucleotides are TGTGCCAGCTCAGCCACAGGGACCTCGAACACTGAAGCTTTCTTT. This sequence encodes CASSATGTSNTEAFF. The whole variable domain, remainder taken from reference TRBV18 and TRBJ1-1, is NAGVMQNPRHLVRRRGQEARLRCSPMKGHSHVYWYRQLPEEGLKFMVYLQKENIIDESGMPKERFSAEFPKEGPSILRIQQVVRGDSAAYFCASSATGTSNTEAFFGQGTRLTVV.

The chain employs TRBV3-1 (or the pseudogene TRBV3-2) and TRBJ2-2; D gene ambiguous. CDR1 is LGHDT, CDR2 YNNKEL, per germline (reference sequence). The CDR3 contains 14 residues. V lost 1 base and J lost 2, with 5 bases in between. The CDR3 DNA reads as TGTGCCAGCAGCCAAGGGCATAACACCGGGGAGCTGTTTTTT. Its protein is CASSQGHNTGELFF.

The chain couples TRBV11-2 to TRBJ1-3; TRBD1 is a possible D gene (6 bases). CDR1 is SGHAT, CDR2 FQNNGV, per germline. Trimming removed 0 bases from V and 0 bases from J, with 9 bases in between. This CDR3 contains 16 residues. As DNA, the CDR3 is TGTGCCAGCAGCTTAGAGACAGGATTCTCTGGAAACACCATATATTTT. Protein sequence: CASSLETGFSGNTIYF.

This clone was found a few times. The chain links TRBV9 to TRBJ1-3; perhaps TRBD1 as D (5 bases). The germline V gene has CDR1 SGDLS and CDR2 YYNGEE. V was cut by 4 bases and J by 7 bases, with 15 bases left in between. The CDR3 consists of 14 residues. The CDR3 DNA reads as TGTGCCAGCAGCCTGGACCGCCGGGGGAACACCATATATTTT. Translation gives CASSLDRRGNTIYF.

This chain connects TRBV10-3 to TRBJ2-3; possible D gene TRBD1, 5 bases. CDR1 is ENHRY and CDR2 is SYGVKD in the germline V gene. This CDR3 comprises 15 residues. Trimming left V 4 bases short and J 2 bases short, with 13 bases between. The CDR3 region has the DNA TGTGCCATCAGTGGGGGCCTAACCCCCACAGATACGCAGTATTTT. Its protein is CAISGGLTPTDTQYF.

In this sample, this clone turned up once. The rearrangement uses TRBV6-5 and TRBJ1-6, with 7 bases lining up with TRBD1. V gave up 5 bases and J gave up 5 bases; unmatched junction bases: 6. The CDR3 contains 15 residues. CDR1 MNHEY and CDR2 SVGAGI come from the germline V gene. For the CDR3, the DNA is TGTGCCAGCAGTACCAGACAGGGACATAATTCACCCCTCCACTTT. This encodes CASSTRQGHNSPLHF.

The chain links TRBV9 to TRBJ2-5; D call uncertain. V was shortened by 0 bases and J by 4 bases, with 13 bases between the two germline ends. CDR1 and CDR2 (germline): SGDLS, YYNGEE. CDR3 size: 15 residues. This CDR3 is CASSVDAAVRETQYF. The CDR3 bases are TGTGCCAGCAGCGTAGATGCGGCTGTTAGAGAGACCCAGTACTTC.

This clone was counted only a few times. The chain joins TRBV6-2 or TRBV6-3 to TRBJ2-3, with D possibly matching TRBD1 (6 bases). V was pared by 2 bases and J by 2 bases, with 14 bases between. The CDR3 runs 16 residues. Germline CDR1 is MNHEY and CDR2 is SVGEGT. The CDR3 DNA sequence: TGTGCCAGCAGTTACCCGATCCAGGGGAACACAGATACGCAGTATTTT. It is translated as CASSYPIQGNTDTQYF.

This sequence joins TRBV20-1 and TRBJ2-4; no firm D call. The CDR3 runs 11 residues. V was clipped by 5 bases and J by 6 bases, with 8 bases between them. Germline V gene data show CDR1 as DFQATT and CDR2 as SNEGSKA (reference sequence). CDR3 sequence (DNA): TGCAGTGCTGTCGACATAAACATTCAGTACTTC. It yields the protein CSAVDINIQYF.

The chain is built from TRBV15 and TRBJ2-1, with TRBD1 matching 11 bases. CDR3 length equals 17 residues. The V gene end was trimmed by 9 bases and the J gene end by 8 bases; junction bases not matched to a gene: 18. The germline gives CDR1 LNHNV, CDR2 YYDKDF (reference sequence). The CDR3: CATSRILRDRGSYEQFF. The CDR3 bases are TGTGCCACGAGTAGAATTCTAAGGGACAGGGGGTCTTATGAGCAGTTCTTC. Full variable domain (missing parts from reference TRBV15 and TRBJ2-1): DAMVIQNPRYQVTQFGKPVTLSCSQTLNHNVMYWYQQKSSQAPKLLFHYYDKDFNNEADTPDNFQSRRPNTSFCFLDIRSPGLGDTAMYLCATSRILRDRGSYEQFFGPGTRLTVL.

This clone turned up a few times. The CDR3 region is CASSYSGGGETQYF. In DNA form, the CDR3 reads TGTGCCAGCAGTTACTCGGGCGGGGGGGAGACCCAGTACTTC. The rearrangement joins TRBV6-5 to TRBJ2-5; 8 nucleotides agree with TRBD2. Germline trimming cut 0 bases from V and 5 bases from J; bases unmatched to any gene: 2. The germline gives CDR1 MNHEY, CDR2 SVGAGI. The CDR3 is 14 residues long.

This chain uses TRBV4-1 with TRBJ1-4; D ambiguous. The V gene's germline CDR1 is MGHRA and CDR2 YSYEKL. Between the trimmed V and J ends, which lost 4 bases and 10 bases, there was a span of 28 bases. This CDR3 contains 18 residues. Here the CDR3 reads CASSPHGETAKAFGKLFF. CDR3 nucleotide sequence: TGCGCCAGCAGCCCCCATGGAGAGACGGCAAAGGCGTTCGGAAAACTGTTTTTT.

This chain links TRBV2 with TRBJ2-7; 10 bases line up with TRBD2. The ends lost 6 bases at V and 3 bases at J; junction bases unmatched: 2. Germline values: CDR1 SNHLY, CDR2 FYNNEI. The CDR3 consists of 13 residues. In DNA form, the CDR3 reads TGTGCCAGCAGGCGGACTAGCGGCTACGAGCAGTACTTC. It codes for CASRRTSGYEQYF.

The chain has TRBV11-3 and TRBJ2-3; D gene uncertain. V was trimmed by 5 bases and J by 1 base, leaving 4 bases between them. The germline gives CDR1 SGHNT, CDR2 YENEEA. The length of the CDR3 is 12 residues. CDR3 sequence: CASSRGTDTQYF. Here the CDR3 DNA reads TGTGCCAGCAGCCGCGGCACAGATACGCAGTATTTT.

The J gene is TRBJ1-2, the V gene TRBV5-4; D gene uncertain. Germline V gene sequence: CDR1 SGHNT, CDR2 YYREEE (reference sequence). This CDR3 has 13 amino acids. V was shortened by 4 bases and J by 4 bases, with 11 bases between the two germline ends. CDR3 amino acids: CASSPPGGYGYTF. The CDR3 DNA follows: TGTGCCAGCAGCCCCCCAGGAGGCTATGGCTACACCTTC.

The table lists this clone with a count of one. The chain uses TRBV5-1 and TRBJ2-7, with a tentative D call TRBD1 (5 bases). CDR3 length equals 15 residues. V shed 0 bases and J shed 2 bases, with 12 bases lying between them. Germline V gives CDR1 SGHRS, CDR2 YFSETQ. This CDR3 reads CASSLEPGSAYEQYF. In DNA, the CDR3 is TGCGCCAGCAGCTTGGAGCCAGGGTCTGCCTACGAGCAGTACTTC. Full variable domain (remainder filled in from reference TRBV5-1 and TRBJ2-7): KAGVTQTPRYLIKTRGQQVTLSCSPISGHRSVSWYQQTPGQGLQFLFEYFSETQRNKGNFPGRFSGRQFSNSRSEMNVSTLELGDSALYLCASSLEPGSAYEQYFGPGTRLTVT.

V and J are TRBV19 and TRBJ2-1; TRBD1 aligns across 7 bases. The germline CDR1 and CDR2 sequences are LNHDA and SQIVND (reference sequence). With 4 bases clipped from V and 6 bases from J, the junction kept 15 bases outside the gene matches. The CDR3 runs to 17 residues. CDR3 region: CASSTRTGDLTGNEQFF. In nucleotides, the CDR3 is TGTGCCAGTAGTACCCGGACAGGAGACCTTACGGGCAATGAGCAGTTCTTC.

This clone has only one observation. The J gene is TRBJ2-6, the V gene TRBV28, with D maybe TRBD1 (5 bases). Trimming stripped 6 bases from V and 4 bases from J, with 13 bases between. CDR1 and CDR2 (germline): MDHEN, SYDVKM. CDR3 length: 15 amino acids. DNA of the CDR3: TGTGCCAGCAGGAACTGGGGCGAAGGGGCCAACGTCCTGACTTTC. It codes for CASRNWGEGANVLTF.

J is TRBJ2-2 and V is TRBV27, with D perhaps matching TRBD2 (5 bases). V was pared by 5 bases and J by 0 bases, with 19 bases between. The CDR3 contains 18 residues. Germline V gene lookup returns CDR1 MNHEY and CDR2 SMNVEV (reference sequence). CDR3: CASSLEGGKTPNTGELFF. The CDR3 coding sequence is TGTGCCAGCAGTCTAGAGGGTGGGAAGACCCCGAACACCGGGGAGCTGTTTTTT.

The chain is built from TRBV12-3 or TRBV12-4 and TRBJ1-6; TRBD1 is a possible D gene (5 bases). Trimming took off 3 bases at V and 10 bases at J, with 10 bases between the two ends. This CDR3 is 13 amino acids long. The DNA of the CDR3 is TGTGCCAGCAGTTTGCAGGGATCCTCACCCCTCCACTTT. Amino acids: CASSLQGSSPLHF.